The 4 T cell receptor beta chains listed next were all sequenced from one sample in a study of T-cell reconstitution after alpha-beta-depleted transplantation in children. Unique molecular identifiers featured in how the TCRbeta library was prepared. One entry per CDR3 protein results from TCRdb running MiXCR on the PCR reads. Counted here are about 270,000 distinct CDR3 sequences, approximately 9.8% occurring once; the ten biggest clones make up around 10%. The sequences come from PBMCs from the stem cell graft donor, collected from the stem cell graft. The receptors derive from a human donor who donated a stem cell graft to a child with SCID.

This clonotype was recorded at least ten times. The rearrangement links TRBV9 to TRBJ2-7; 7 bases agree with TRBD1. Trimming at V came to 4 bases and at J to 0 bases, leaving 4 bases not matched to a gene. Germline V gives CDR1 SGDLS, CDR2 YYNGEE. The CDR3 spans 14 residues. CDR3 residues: CASSQGQISYEQYF. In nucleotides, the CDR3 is TGTGCCAGCAGCCAGGGACAGATCTCCTACGAGCAGTACTTC. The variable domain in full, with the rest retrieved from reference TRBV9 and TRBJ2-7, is DSGVTQTPKHLITATGQRVTLRCSPRSGDLSVYWYQQSLDQGLQFLIQYYNGEERAKGNILERFSAQQFPDLHSELNLSSLELGDSALYFCASSQGQISYEQYFGPGTRLTVT.

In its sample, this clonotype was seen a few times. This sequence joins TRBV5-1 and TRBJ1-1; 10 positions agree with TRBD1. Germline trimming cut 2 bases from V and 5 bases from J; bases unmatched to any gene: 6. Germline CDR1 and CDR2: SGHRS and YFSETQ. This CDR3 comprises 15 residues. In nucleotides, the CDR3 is TGCGCCAGCAGCTTAGACAGGGGGCGGGAAACTGAAGCTTTCTTT. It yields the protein CASSLDRGRETEAFF.

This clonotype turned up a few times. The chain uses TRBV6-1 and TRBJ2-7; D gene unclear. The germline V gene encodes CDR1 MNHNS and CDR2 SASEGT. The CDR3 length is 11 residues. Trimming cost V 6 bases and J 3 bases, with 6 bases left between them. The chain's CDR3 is CASRSVYEQYF. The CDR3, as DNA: TGTGCCAGCAGAAGCGTCTACGAGCAGTACTTC.

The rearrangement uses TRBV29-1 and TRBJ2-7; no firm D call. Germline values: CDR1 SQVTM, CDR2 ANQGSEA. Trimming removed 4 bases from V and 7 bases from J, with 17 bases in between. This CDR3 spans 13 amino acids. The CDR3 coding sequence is TGCAGCGTTGTTATGACGGCATTTCGGGAGCAGTACTTC. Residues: CSVVMTAFREQYF.